The rows below give T cell receptor beta chains drawn from one sample of a study of blood T cells in healthy people across ages. TCRdb itself ran the 5' RACE reads through MiXCR, one entry per CDR3 protein. Of under 1,000,000 distinct CDR3 sequences detected, around 34% appear once; the ten largest clones hold over 10%. Specimen: blood. Receptors originate from a man aged 18 to 30 in good health. CDR3s include the opening cysteine and the closing phenylalanine or tryptophan. The D gene is left open where the match is weak. Rows may omit the clone size; those that give it use once, few, many or a size class.

V gene	J gene	D gene	clone size	CDR3 DNA	CDR3 protein
TRBV4-3	TRBJ2-5	-	-	TGCGCCAGCAGCCGAACTAGAGGAGAGACCCAGTACTTC	CASSRTRGETQYF
TRBV3-1	TRBJ2-3	TRBD1	many	TGTGCCAGCAGCCAAGATCCGACAGGGAGCACAGATACGCAGTATTTT	CASSQDPTGSTDTQYF
TRBV12-3/TRBV12-4	TRBJ2-1	-	many	TGTGCCAGCAGTTTACGGATTAGCTCCTACAATGAGCAGTTCTTC	CASSLRISSYNEQFF
TRBV12-3/TRBV12-4	TRBJ1-2	-	many	TGTGCCAGCAAGCTGCGGGACACCCTCCGGGGCTACACCTTC	CASKLRDTLRGYTF
TRBV6-2/TRBV6-3	TRBJ2-5	-	-	TGTGCCAGCAGTCTCCCGGCCGGGCTGGTGGAGACCCAGTACTTC	CASSLPAGLVETQYF
TRBV9	TRBJ2-3	-	-	TGTGCCAGCGCCCAAGGCGCAGATACGCAGTATTTT	CASAQGADTQYF
TRBV5-1	TRBJ2-7	TRBD2	-	TGCGCCAGCAGCTTTATAGGGCCTGGGACTAGCGGGGGAAACTCCGAGCAGTACTTC	CASSFIGPGTSGGNSEQYF
TRBV28	TRBJ1-2	TRBD1	-	TGTGCCAGCAGGGCACCGGGACAGGGAAACTATGGCTACACCTTC	CASRAPGQGNYGYTF
TRBV6-5	TRBJ1-2	-	few	TGTGCCAGCAGTTACAGCCAGGGCTCTGGCTACACCTTC	CASSYSQGSGYTF
TRBV6-5	TRBJ2-7	TRBD1	few	TGTGCCAGCAGTACCCCGACAGGGATCGACGAGCAGTACTTC	CASSTPTGIDEQYF
TRBV20-1	TRBJ2-1	-	-	TGCAGTGCTAGTAATTCAGGGGGGCAAGAGACCCAGTTCTTC	CSASNSGGQETQFF
TRBV5-6	TRBJ2-1	-	few	TGTGCCAGCAGCGGTAGCTGGGGTTCCGAGCAGTTCTTC	CASSGSWGSEQFF
TRBV29-1	TRBJ2-7	TRBD2	-	TGCAGCGTTGGGGGCAGGGAGGGCGAGCAGTACTTC	CSVGGREGEQYF
TRBV11-1	TRBJ2-1	TRBD1	few	TGTGCCAGCAGCCGTAGACAGGGGTGGGATGAGCAGTTCTTC	CASSRRQGWDEQFF
TRBV6-5	TRBJ2-7	-	few	TGTGCCAGCAGTAACTTCGGGGGCGGATACGAGCAGTACTTC	CASSNFGGGYEQYF
TRBV5-6	TRBJ2-7	-	few	TGTGCCAGCAGCCTATACTCGGGGGACAGTCAGGGGCTTCGGTACTTC	CASSLYSGDSQGLRYF
TRBV29-1	TRBJ2-7	-	few	TGCAGCGTGACGGGGGGACAGACCTACGAGCAGTACTTC	CSVTGGQTYEQYF
TRBV4-1	TRBJ1-1	TRBD1	few	TGCGCCAGCAGCCAAGTGTGGGACAGGGAAATCGCGAACACTGAAGCTTTCTTT	CASSQVWDREIANTEAFF
TRBV4-1	TRBJ2-1	TRBD2	few	TGCGCCAGCAGCCAAGAAAGGAGCGGGGGGGGCCATGAGCAGTTCTTC	CASSQERSGGGHEQFF
TRBV12-3/TRBV12-4	TRBJ1-5	TRBD1	few	TGTGCCAGCAGTCCTGGGGACAGGTGGGGATATAGCAATCAGCCCCAGCATTTT	CASSPGDRWGYSNQPQHF
TRBV2	TRBJ1-2	-	many	TGTGCCAGCAGTGGGGGTTCAGGCTATGGCTACACCTTC	CASSGGSGYGYTF
TRBV29-1	TRBJ1-1	TRBD1	-	TGCAGCGTGCAGAGGACAGGGGGCACTGAAGCTTTCTTT	CSVQRTGGTEAFF
TRBV11-2	TRBJ2-3	TRBD2	-	TGTGCCAGCAGCTTAGAACCTAGCGGAAATACGCAGTATTTT	CASSLEPSGNTQYF
TRBV12-3/TRBV12-4	TRBJ2-6	-	-	TGTGCCAGTGGCCCTCGCTCTGGGGCCAACGTCCTGACTTTC	CASGPRSGANVLTF
TRBV7-2	TRBJ2-7	-	few	TGTGCCAGCAGCTTAGGCCCGATCTACCAGGGTGTCCACGAGCAGTACTTC	CASSLGPIYQGVHEQYF
TRBV25-1	TRBJ1-2	-	-	TGTGCCAGCAGTGAGTGGGGGCAGGGAAGCTACACCTTC	CASSEWGQGSYTF
TRBV20-1	TRBJ2-7	TRBD1	few	TGCAGTGCTGGGCCGGACAGGGAAAGATTCGAGCAGTACTTC	CSAGPDRERFEQYF
TRBV7-2	TRBJ2-5	TRBD2	many	TGTGCCAGCAGCTTAGCTAGCGGGAGTAGGGAGACCCAGTACTTC	CASSLASGSRETQYF
TRBV12-3/TRBV12-4	TRBJ1-2	-	few	TGTGCCAGCAGTTTCGGGGCAGGGAGTGGCTACACCTTC	CASSFGAGSGYTF
TRBV4-1	TRBJ2-5	-	-	TGCGCCAGCAGCCAGACAGGATGGGTGAGCCAAGAGATCCAGTACTTC	CASSQTGWVSQEIQYF
TRBV20-1	TRBJ2-1	-	many	TGCAGTGCTTATTACGGGCCCAGCTCCTACAATGAGCAGTTCTTC	CSAYYGPSSYNEQFF
TRBV28	TRBJ2-4	-	once	TGTGCCAGCAGTTTCCGTAGCATTCCGGGACACCCAAACATTCAGTACTTC	CASSFRSIPGHPNIQYF
TRBV6-2/TRBV6-3	TRBJ2-7	-	few	TGTGCCAGCTTAGAGGACGGGGAGTCGAAGGAGCAGTACTTC	CASLEDGESKEQYF
TRBV4-3	TRBJ2-3	-	few	TGCGCCAGCAGCCAAGTCGTGGGTGAGGCAGATACGCAGTATTTT	CASSQVVGEADTQYF
TRBV12-3/TRBV12-4	TRBJ2-3	TRBD2	-	TGTGCCAGCAGTTCGACTAGCGGGGTGGGAGATACGCAGTATTTT	CASSSTSGVGDTQYF
TRBV12-3/TRBV12-4	TRBJ2-1	-	few	TGTGCCAGCAGTCTGGGGACTCAGCCGACGTATGAGCAGTTCTTC	CASSLGTQPTYEQFF
TRBV9	TRBJ2-7	-	-	TGTGCCAGCAGCGTTGGGTTCTCTCAGACCTACGAGCAGTACTTC	CASSVGFSQTYEQYF
TRBV9	TRBJ2-3	TRBD2	few	TGTGCCAGCAGCCGTAGCGGGGGGGCCGGGGATACGCAGTATTTT	CASSRSGGAGDTQYF
TRBV5-1	TRBJ2-1	TRBD2	-	TGCGCCAGCAGCCACCAGCGGGGGGGGCCCCTCAATGAGCAGTTCTTC	CASSHQRGGPLNEQFF
TRBV5-1	TRBJ1-1	-	-	TGCGCCAGCAGCTCCCTCCCGGGGATAGATGCTTTCTTT	CASSSLPGIDAFF
TRBV7-2	TRBJ2-6	-	-	TGTGCCAGCAGCTTAAATGGAGACTCTGGGGCCAACGTCCTGACTTTC	CASSLNGDSGANVLTF
TRBV14	TRBJ1-6	-	-	TGTGCCAGCAGCTTTCAGAACTATTCGCCCCTCCACTTT	CASSFQNYSPLHF
TRBV9	TRBJ1-2	-	-	TGTGCCAGCAGCCCGGCAGGGGTTTTAAACTATGGCTACACCTTC	CASSPAGVLNYGYTF
TRBV2	TRBJ2-1	TRBD2	-	TGTGCCAGCAGGGATGCTAGCGGGGGCTACAATGAGCAGTTCTTC	CASRDASGGYNEQFF
TRBV9	TRBJ1-1	-	few	TGTGCCAGCAGCGCCGGGACGGGGAGGGCTGAAGCTTTCTTT	CASSAGTGRAEAFF
TRBV13	TRBJ1-6	TRBD1	-	TGTGCCAGCAGCCCAACCGGACAGGGATCACCCCCCCACTTT	CASSPTGQGSPPHF
TRBV7-2	TRBJ2-1	TRBD2	once	TGTGCCAGCAGTTACTCACGGACTAGCGGGGGGAGCTCCTACAATGAGCAGTTCTTC	CASSYSRTSGGSSYNEQFF
TRBV4-3	TRBJ1-2	-	few	TGCGCCAGCAGCCAAGATCGGCGGGCTAATGGCTACACCTTC	CASSQDRRANGYTF
TRBV12-3/TRBV12-4	TRBJ2-7	-	many	TGTGCCAGCAGTTTAGGAGGGCCCTACGAGCAGTACTTC	CASSLGGPYEQYF